Listed below are T cell receptor beta chains from one sample, sequenced in a study of T cell responses to AZD1222 COVID-19 vaccine. The data were produced by immunoSEQ multiplex PCR, yet TCRdb's version contains in-frame clones alone and is incomplete. This repertoire shows over 120,000 clones, approximately 90% found once; its top ten account for more than 3%. Sequenced material: peripheral blood, taken on day 0 of AZD1222 vaccination. These receptor sequences come from an adult in good health. The conserved cysteine and the conserved F or W are not part of the CDR3 here.

CDR3 length: 15
V gene: TRBV11-2
J gene: TRBJ2-1
CDR3 protein: ASSLEALAVWWDEQF

CDR3 length: 14
V gene: TRBV9
J gene: TRBJ2-7
CDR3 protein: ASSESPGTRTYEQY

CDR3 length: 18
V gene: TRBV21-1
J gene: TRBJ1-3
CDR3 protein: ASRQKREKGGRHSGNTIY

CDR3 length: 12
V gene: TRBV25-1
J gene: TRBJ1-5
CDR3 protein: ASSGRGINQPQH

CDR3 length: 12
V gene: TRBV5-1
J gene: TRBJ2-1
CDR3 protein: ASSGLAGGGEQF

CDR3 length: 13
V gene: TRBV5-6
J gene: TRBJ1-2
CDR3 protein: ASSLEEGRSYGYT

CDR3 length: 15
V gene: TRBV2
J gene: TRBJ2-5
CDR3 protein: ASSGGGLAGGQETQY

CDR3 length: 14
V gene: TRBV5-1
J gene: TRBJ2-3
CDR3 protein: ASSAGLAQSTDTQY

CDR3 length: 10
V gene: TRBV10-3
J gene: TRBJ2-7
CDR3 protein: AISEDYYEQY

CDR3 length: 13
V gene: TRBV18
J gene: TRBJ2-2
CDR3 protein: ASSPGQGNAGELF

CDR3 length: 9
V gene: TRBV29-1
J gene: TRBJ1-1
CDR3 protein: SAARHTEAF

CDR3 length: 11
V gene: TRBV5-1
J gene: TRBJ1-1
CDR3 protein: ASSLLRWTEAF

CDR3 length: 11
V gene: TRBV28
J gene: TRBJ2-2
CDR3 protein: ASGSWDTGELF

CDR3 length: 10
V gene: TRBV11-2
J gene: TRBJ2-7
CDR3 protein: ASLAGGSEQY

CDR3 length: 11
V gene: TRBV19
J gene: TRBJ1-2
CDR3 protein: ASSIRSNYGYT

CDR3 length: 9
V gene: TRBV12-3/TRBV12-4
J gene: TRBJ1-1
CDR3 protein: ATRRGTEAF